These 32 T cell receptor beta chains were sequenced from one sample in a study of OX40 agonist ivuxolimab in advanced cancers. Using immunoSEQ multiplex PCR, the repertoire was profiled, and TCRdb retains in-frame clones only, with some absent. The sample gives around 48,000 clones, roughly 84% of which show up once; more than 0.95% is in the top ten. This specimen consisted of CD4+ or CD8+ T cells sorted from blood, obtained in a trial of the OX40 agonist ivuxolimab. These receptors were obtained from an adult with an advanced solid tumor such as melanoma, head and neck, liver or kidney cancer.

The CDR3 sequence: CASSLAAGVPEQYF. For the CDR3, the DNA is TGCGCCAGCAGCTTGGCTGCGGGAGTGCCTGAGCAGTACTTC. The rearrangement uses TRBV5-1 and TRBJ2-7; 7 bases are a match to TRBD2. The germline V gene encodes CDR1 SGHRS and CDR2 YFSETQ. This CDR3 is built from 14 residues. V lost 0 bases, J lost 7 bases, and 7 bases stayed unmatched.

This CDR3 is CASSQIGQKSGETQYF. The CDR3 coding sequence is TGTGCCAGCAGCCAGATCGGACAAAAAAGTGGAGAGACCCAGTACTTC. V and J are TRBV7-6 and TRBJ2-5; D perhaps matches TRBD1 (5 bases). CDR3 length: 16 residues. Germline assignment: CDR1 SGHVS and CDR2 FNYEAQ. The germline V and J ends were trimmed by 5 bases and 4 bases, with 20 bases remaining between them.

The V and J genes are TRBV19 and TRBJ2-4; D not certain. Germline V lookup: CDR1 LNHDA, CDR2 SQIVND (reference sequence). The CDR3 is made up of 13 amino acids. V gave up 5 bases and J gave up 7 bases, with 12 bases separating them. CDR3 amino acids: CASSFPGENIQYF. The CDR3 nucleotides read TGTGCCAGTAGTTTCCCCGGAGAGAACATTCAGTACTTC. Full variable domain (remainder filled in from reference TRBV19 and TRBJ2-4): DGGITQSPKYLFRKEGQNVTLSCEQNLNHDAMYWYRQDPGQGLRLIYYSQIVNDFQKGDIAEGYSVSREKKESFPLTVTSAQKNPTAFYLCASSFPGENIQYFGAGTRLSVL.

The chain employs TRBV10-3 and TRBJ2-5; a possible D gene is TRBD1 (5 bases). V dropped 0 bases and J dropped 4 bases, with 9 bases sitting between them. This CDR3 is built from 14 residues. Germline-derived CDR1 and CDR2 are ENHRY and SYGVKD. Here the CDR3 reads CAISESLRGETQYF. The CDR3 nucleotides are TGTGCCATCAGTGAGTCCCTAAGGGGAGAGACCCAGTACTTC.

This chain uses TRBV18 with TRBJ2-7, with 10 bases aligning to TRBD2. Trimming removed 6 bases from V and 4 bases from J; junction bases left unmatched: 6. The CDR3 runs to 14 residues. The germline V gene has CDR1 KGHSH and CDR2 LQKENI. CDR3 coding DNA: TGTGCCAGCTCCCAGCGGGGGGGATTGTACGAGCAGTACTTC. Translation: CASSQRGGLYEQYF. Full variable domain (missing parts from reference TRBV18 and TRBJ2-7): NAGVMQNPRHLVRRRGQEARLRCSPMKGHSHVYWYRQLPEEGLKFMVYLQKENIIDESGMPKERFSAEFPKEGPSILRIQQVVRGDSAAYFCASSQRGGLYEQYFGPGTRLTVT.

The gene calls are TRBV2 and TRBJ2-5, with 8 positions matching TRBD1. The CDR3 runs 17 residues. Germline values: CDR1 SNHLY, CDR2 FYNNEI. With 10 bases clipped from V and 6 bases from J, the junction kept 22 bases outside the gene matches. The CDR3 spells CAIINRDRSLSVQTQYF. DNA of the CDR3: TGTGCCATAATAAACCGGGACAGGTCACTTTCAGTGCAGACCCAGTACTTC.

The V gene is TRBV4-1, the J gene TRBJ2-3, with 7 bases identical to TRBD2. CDR3 length: 17 amino acids. V was pared by 0 bases and J by 3 bases, with 9 bases of the junction left unmatched. Germline lookup yields CDR1 MGHRA and CDR2 YSYEKL. DNA of the CDR3: TGCGCCAGCAGCCAAGAGATCGGGGGGACGGCGACAGATACGCAGTATTTT. Translated, it gives CASSQEIGGTATDTQYF.

This chain links TRBV7-2 with TRBJ1-3; D unclear. Trimming removed 5 bases at V and 0 bases at J, with 11 bases between. This CDR3 contains 15 residues. CDR1 is SGHTA, CDR2 FQGNSA, per germline. The CDR3 sequence is CASSTDYNSGNTIYF. The CDR3 DNA reads as TGTGCCAGCAGCACAGATTACAACTCTGGAAACACCATATATTTT.

V is TRBV28 and J is TRBJ1-5, with 10 bases lining up with TRBD1. CDR1 and CDR2 from the germline V gene are MDHEN and SYDVKM. The CDR3 runs 16 residues. The J segment lost 2 bases and the V segment lost 10 bases, leaving 11 bases of the junction unmatched. CDR3 bases: TGTGCCACCCGGGACAGGGGTTTAAAGGGCAATCAGCCCCAGCATTTT. Its protein is CATRDRGLKGNQPQHF.

This clone was found a few times. This sequence joins TRBV5-4 and TRBJ1-2, with D unclear. The V and J ends lost 4 bases and 5 bases respectively, with 12 bases between them. The CDR3 is 13 amino acids. Germline CDR1 SGHNT, CDR2 YYREEE (reference sequence). CDR3 DNA sequence: TGTGCCAGCAGCCGCAAGAACACTTATGGCTACACCTTC. It translates to CASSRKNTYGYTF.

This chain connects TRBV19 to TRBJ2-3; TRBD1 aligns across 9 bases. The CDR3 is 16 amino acids. Trimming cost V 5 bases and J 9 bases; bases outside gene matches: 15. Per the germline V gene, CDR1 is LNHDA and CDR2 is SQIVND (reference sequence). CDR3 protein: CASSAGTGRSLGTQYF. CDR3 in DNA: TGTGCCAGTAGTGCCGGGACAGGGCGGAGTTTGGGGACGCAGTATTTT.

The J gene is TRBJ2-7, the V gene TRBV7-9; possibly TRBD2 for D (6 bases). The CDR3 totals 15 residues. The V gene lost 1 base and the J gene lost 0 bases, with 10 bases spanning the gap. Germline V gene lookup returns CDR1 SEHNR and CDR2 FQNEAQ (reference sequence). DNA of the CDR3: TGTGCCAGCAGCTTAGGTAGCGGAGTCTCCTACGAGCAGTACTTC. Protein: CASSLGSGVSYEQYF.

V is TRBV2 and J is TRBJ2-1, with TRBD2 matching over 10 bases. Germline V gene sequence: CDR1 SNHLY, CDR2 FYNNEI. V shed 2 bases and J 7 bases; nucleotides not matched to a gene: 2. The CDR3 has 14 amino acids. Here the CDR3 DNA reads TGTGCCAGCAGTGAACGGACTAGCGGAAATGAGCAGTTCTTC. Amino acid sequence: CASSERTSGNEQFF. The whole variable domain, filled in from reference TRBV2 and TRBJ2-1, reads EPEVTQTPSHQVTQMGQEVILRCVPISNHLYFYWYRQILGQKVEFLVSFYNNEISEKSEIFDDQFSVERPDGSNFTLKIRSTKLEDSAMYFCASSERTSGNEQFFGPGTRLTVL.

This clone came up a few times. This chain joins TRBV7-6 and TRBJ1-5; D remains ambiguous. V shed 4 bases and J shed 4 bases, with 17 bases lying between them. CDR1 is SGHVS, CDR2 FNYEAQ, per germline. The CDR3 is 16 residues long. The CDR3 reads CASSSFTPERNQPQHF. In DNA, the CDR3 is TGTGCCAGCAGCTCCTTCACTCCGGAAAGAAATCAGCCCCAGCATTTT.

This sequence joins TRBV1 and TRBJ2-6. TRBV1 is termed a pseudogene. The CDR3 is 16 residues long. CDR3 DNA: TGCACCAGCAGGCATGTACGTTTGTGTCGGGCCAACGTCCTGACTTTC. Translation: CTSRHVRLCRANVLTF.

The chain recombines TRBV30 with TRBJ1-1, with TRBD1 as a possible D gene (5 bases). Germline loops: CDR1 GTSNPN, CDR2 SVGIG (reference sequence). This CDR3 is 13 amino acids long. With 1 base removed from V and 8 bases from J, the gap between germline ends came to 14 bases. CDR3 sequence (DNA): TGTGCCTGGAGTGCTGGGGACGGGGAGGAAGCTTTCTTT. Translating it yields CAWSAGDGEEAFF.

A single count supports this clone. J is TRBJ2-2 and V is TRBV6-5; TRBD1 might be the D (6 bases). Per germline, CDR1 MNHEY and CDR2 SVGAGI. The CDR3 is 14 residues long. Trimming took 8 bases from V and 8 from J, leaving 18 bases between them. The CDR3 reads CASRTRVGAGELFF. DNA for the CDR3: TGTGCCAGCCGCACTAGGGTGGGGGCTGGGGAGCTGTTTTTT.

The rearrangement uses TRBV7-2 and TRBJ1-5; perhaps TRBD1 as D (5 bases). Trimming left V 2 bases short and J 5 bases short, with 7 bases between. This CDR3 contains 13 residues. CDR1 is SGHTA and CDR2 is FQGNSA in the germline V gene. Written as DNA, the CDR3 is TGTGCCAGCAGCTTAATGGGGGATCAGCCCCAGCATTTT. Amino acid sequence: CASSLMGDQPQHF.

V is TRBV29-1 and J is TRBJ2-7; D is uncertain. V lost 4 bases to trimming and J lost 5 bases, with 12 bases between them. Germline CDR1 SQVTM, CDR2 ANQGSEA. The CDR3 is 12 amino acids. CDR3 nucleotide sequence: TGCAGCGTTGGAACAGTATTCAACGAGCAGTACTTC. It codes for CSVGTVFNEQYF.

The chain joins TRBV4-3 to TRBJ2-1; D perhaps matches TRBD1 (6 bases). The V end was cut by 3 bases, the J end by 5 bases, with 14 bases between. From germline, CDR1 is LGHNA and CDR2 YSLEER. CDR3 length: 15 residues. The CDR3 spells CASSQGLRDNNEQFF. DNA for the CDR3: TGCGCCAGCAGCCAGGGCCTCCGGGACAACAATGAGCAGTTCTTC.

The V call is TRBV7-8, the J call TRBJ2-1; 9 nucleotides align to TRBD2. CDR3 length equals 14 residues. CDR1 is SGHVS and CDR2 is FQNEAQ in the germline V gene. The V and J ends lost 2 bases and 6 bases, in that order; junction bases with no gene match: 2. The CDR3 loop is CASSLLAGTNEQFF. CDR3 bases: TGTGCCAGCAGCTTACTAGCGGGGACCAATGAGCAGTTCTTC. The full variable domain, with the rest looked up from reference TRBV7-8 and TRBJ2-1, is GAGVSQSPRYKVAKRGQDVALRCDPISGHVSLFWYQQALGQGPEFLTYFQNEAQLDKSGLPSDRFFAERPEGSVSTLKIQRTQQEDSAVYLCASSLLAGTNEQFFGPGTRLTVL.

The V gene is TRBV7-2, the J gene TRBJ2-1, with 16 bases that match TRBD2. Germline V CDR1 and CDR2: SGHTA, FQGNSA. Losses at the gene ends were 7 bases for V and 7 bases for J; bases not matched to a gene: 13. The CDR3 totals 18 residues. The CDR3, as DNA: TGTGCCAGCAATCAGGCCGGGACTAGCGGGAGGGCCAGAAATGAGCAGTTCTTC. It translates to CASNQAGTSGRARNEQFF.

This chain connects TRBV7-2 to TRBJ2-1, with a tentative D call TRBD2 (6 bases). This CDR3 has 13 amino acids. Germline CDR1 is SGHTA and CDR2 is FQGNSA. V was cut by 1 base and J by 7 bases, with 8 bases left in between. CDR3 nucleotide sequence: TGTGCCAGCAGCTTAGGGACTAATAATGAGCAGTTCTTC. Its protein product is CASSLGTNNEQFF.

This chain uses TRBV7-6 with TRBJ2-1; TRBD2 matches 10 bases. V was clipped by 3 bases and J by 5 bases; unmatched bases: 13. The CDR3 totals 18 residues. CDR1 and CDR2 from the germline V gene are SGHVS and FNYEAQ. This chain's CDR3 is CASSLGAGGPVEHNEQFF. In DNA form, the CDR3 reads TGTGCCAGCAGCTTGGGAGCGGGAGGGCCCGTAGAGCACAATGAGCAGTTCTTC. Supplemented by reference TRBV7-6 and TRBJ2-1, the full variable domain reads GAGVSQSPRYKVTKRGQDVALRCDPISGHVSLYWYRQALGQGPEFLTYFNYEAQQDKSGLPNDRFSAERPEGSISTLTIQRTEQRDSAMYRCASSLGAGGPVEHNEQFFGPGTRLTVL.

CDR3 sequence reads: CAWTFKTGRSYEQYF. The CDR3 DNA follows: TGTGCCTGGACTTTTAAGACAGGGAGGTCCTACGAGCAGTACTTC. The gene calls are TRBV30 and TRBJ2-7; tentatively, D is TRBD1 (7 bases). The CDR3 spans 15 residues. Germline V lookup: CDR1 GTSNPN, CDR2 SVGIG (reference sequence). Trimming cost V 4 bases and J 1 base, with 17 bases left between them.

With respect to this clone: The same CDR3 can be traced to other DNA sequences in this sample. The chain combines TRBV5-1 with TRBJ1-3, with 7 bases lining up with TRBD1. This CDR3 is built from 15 residues. Germline lookup yields CDR1 SGHRS and CDR2 YFSETQ. V was pared by 4 bases and J by 2 bases, with 6 bases of the junction left unmatched. As DNA, the CDR3 is TGCGCCAGCAGCAGGGGACAGCCGGCTGGAAACACCATATATTTT. Amino acid sequence: CASSRGQPAGNTIYF.

V and J are TRBV11-2 and TRBJ1-4; weak D call: TRBD1 (6 bases). Trimming took 5 bases from V and 2 from J, leaving 18 bases between them. The length of the CDR3 is 17 residues. Germline lookup yields CDR1 SGHAT and CDR2 FQNNGV. The CDR3 nucleotides are TGTGCCAGCAGCCAGGGGCTCCCGGGACATACTAATGAAAAACTGTTTTTT. Protein product: CASSQGLPGHTNEKLFF.

This rearrangement joins TRBV27 to TRBJ2-4, with D uncertain. The V and J ends lost 2 bases and 0 bases respectively, with 11 bases between them. From germline, CDR1 is MNHEY and CDR2 SMNVEV (reference sequence). The CDR3 length is 16 residues. The CDR3 coding sequence is TGTGCCAGCAGTTTAGCCTGGGATCTAGCCAAAAACATTCAGTACTTC. Its protein product is CASSLAWDLAKNIQYF.

The chain employs TRBV5-4 and TRBJ2-1, with 9 bases aligning to TRBD2. Germline CDR1 is SGHNT and CDR2 is YYREEE (reference sequence). The CDR3 length is 16 residues. Trimming at V came to 4 bases and at J to 4 bases, leaving 9 bases not matched to a gene. The CDR3 region has the DNA TGTGCCAGCAGCGGCCCAGCGGGGGGCATTTACAATGAGCAGTTCTTC. It codes for CASSGPAGGIYNEQFF. The full variable domain, with the rest looked up from reference TRBV5-4 and TRBJ2-1, is ETGVTQSPTHLIKTRGQQVTLRCSSQSGHNTVSWYQQALGQGPQFIFQYYREEENGRGNFPPRFSGLQFPNYSSELNVNALELDDSALYLCASSGPAGGIYNEQFFGPGTRLTVL.

This sequence joins TRBV11-1 and TRBJ1-3; no clear D. This CDR3 comprises 14 residues. Germline V gene lookup returns CDR1 SGHAT and CDR2 FQDESV (reference sequence). V shed 5 bases and J shed 2 bases, with 10 bases lying between them. CDR3: CASSRTSTGNTIYF. DNA for the CDR3: TGTGCCAGCAGCCGAACATCAACTGGAAACACCATATATTTT.

The V call is TRBV2, the J call TRBJ1-1, with 8 nucleotides matching TRBD1. Per germline, CDR1 SNHLY and CDR2 FYNNEI. This CDR3 has 15 amino acids. With 7 bases clipped from V and 7 bases from J, the junction kept 14 bases outside the gene matches. In nucleotides, the CDR3 is TGTGCCAGCATTTATGATCCGCAGGGGGCCGGTGAAGCTTTCTTT. Translation gives CASIYDPQGAGEAFF.

The chain carries TRBV11-3 and TRBJ1-3; no clear D. Trimming stripped 2 bases from V and 11 bases from J, with 16 bases between. The CDR3 loop spans 14 amino acids. Germline loops: CDR1 SGHNT, CDR2 YENEEA. The CDR3 spells CASSLSPQSPAIYF. The CDR3 bases are TGTGCCAGCAGCTTATCCCCACAGTCTCCGGCCATATATTTT. Combining the CDR3 with reference TRBV11-3 and TRBJ1-3 gives the whole variable domain EAGVVQSPRYKIIEKKQPVAFWCNPISGHNTLYWYLQNLGQGPELLIRYENEEAVDDSQLPKDRFSAERLKGVDSTLKIQPAELGDSAVYLCASSLSPQSPAIYFGEGSWLTVV.